This is a list of T cell receptor beta chains from one sample in a study of T cells in Graves' hyperthyroidism and ophthalmopathy. TCRdb redid the calling of the multiplex PCR reads with MiXCR, one entry per CDR3 protein. The sample contains approximately 510,000 distinct CDR3 sequences, less than 25% of which appear only once. Sequencing was done on a sample of blood. These receptors originate from a man younger than 35 with Graves' hyperthyroidism. The CDR3 runs from the conserved cysteine through the conserved F or W. Fields, in order: D gene, CDR3 length, J gene, V gene, clone size, CDR3 protein, CDR3 DNA. A D gene is named only where the DNA matches it firmly. Clone size is not always given. Where it is, it says once, few, many or a class for expanded clones.

d_gene: TRBD1
len: 13
j_gene: TRBJ1-2
v_gene: TRBV6-5
abundance: many
CDR3aa: CASRAGTGRRYTF
CDR3nt: TGTGCCAGCAGGGCCGGGACAGGGCGGCGCTACACCTTC

d_gene: -
len: 13
j_gene: TRBJ2-7
v_gene: TRBV6-2/TRBV6-3
abundance: -
CDR3aa: CASSPAQGGEQYF
CDR3nt: TGTGCCAGCTCACCAGCGCAGGGTGGCGAGCAGTACTTC

d_gene: TRBD2
len: 17
j_gene: TRBJ2-5
v_gene: TRBV25-1
abundance: -
CDR3aa: CASSSSSGGATQETQYF
CDR3nt: TGTGCCAGCAGCTCGTCTAGCGGGGGGGCCACGCAAGAGACCCAGTACTTC

d_gene: -
len: 14
j_gene: TRBJ1-1
v_gene: TRBV5-1
abundance: -
CDR3aa: CASSATGPNTEAFF
CDR3nt: TGCGCCAGCAGCGCGACAGGCCCGAACACTGAAGCTTTCTTT

d_gene: TRBD1
len: 13
j_gene: TRBJ1-5
v_gene: TRBV6-2/TRBV6-3
abundance: -
CDR3aa: CASTRTGDQPQHF
CDR3nt: TGTGCCAGCACCAGGACAGGAGATCAGCCCCAGCATTTT

d_gene: -
len: 14
j_gene: TRBJ2-7
v_gene: TRBV5-1
abundance: many
CDR3aa: CASSGTTGSYEQYF
CDR3nt: TGCGCCAGCAGCGGAACGACAGGATCCTACGAGCAGTACTTC

d_gene: -
len: 14
j_gene: TRBJ2-7
v_gene: TRBV20-1
abundance: -
CDR3aa: CSANSLRGSYEQYF
CDR3nt: TGCAGTGCTAACTCACTCCGGGGCAGTTACGAGCAGTACTTC

d_gene: -
len: 15
j_gene: TRBJ1-1
v_gene: TRBV6-5
abundance: many
CDR3aa: CASSYSKGKNTEAFF
CDR3nt: TGTGCCAGCAGTTACTCGAAGGGGAAGAACACTGAAGCTTTCTTT

d_gene: -
len: 12
j_gene: TRBJ2-7
v_gene: TRBV28
abundance: -
CDR3aa: CASSPRSNEQYF
CDR3nt: TGTGCCAGCAGCCCCCGATCTAACGAGCAGTACTTC

d_gene: TRBD1
len: 16
j_gene: TRBJ2-7
v_gene: TRBV6-2/TRBV6-3
abundance: many
CDR3aa: CASSYASDRAFYEQYF
CDR3nt: TGTGCCAGCAGCTATGCGTCGGACAGGGCTTTTTACGAGCAGTACTTC

d_gene: -
len: 16
j_gene: TRBJ1-2
v_gene: TRBV7-8
abundance: -
CDR3aa: CASSLAGSTSFYGYTF
CDR3nt: TGTGCCAGCAGCTTAGCAGGGTCGACCTCTTTCTATGGCTACACCTTC

d_gene: -
len: 16
j_gene: TRBJ1-5
v_gene: TRBV19
abundance: few
CDR3aa: CASSDIRGYGNQPQHF
CDR3nt: TGTGCCAGTAGTGACATCAGGGGATATGGCAATCAGCCCCAGCATTTT

d_gene: -
len: 13
j_gene: TRBJ2-7
v_gene: TRBV24-1
abundance: once
CDR3aa: CATSVGPSYEQYF
CDR3nt: TGTGCCACCAGTGTGGGGCCGTCCTACGAGCAGTACTTC

d_gene: TRBD2
len: 14
j_gene: TRBJ2-7
v_gene: TRBV9
abundance: many
CDR3aa: CASSLTGLAEEQYF
CDR3nt: TGTGCCAGCAGCCTCACGGGACTAGCGGAGGAGCAGTACTTC

d_gene: TRBD1
len: 15
j_gene: TRBJ1-1
v_gene: TRBV28
abundance: many
CDR3aa: CASSPTQGAYTEAFF
CDR3nt: TGTGCCAGCAGCCCCACACAGGGGGCGTACACTGAAGCTTTCTTT

d_gene: -
len: 14
j_gene: TRBJ2-7
v_gene: TRBV6-5
abundance: -
CDR3aa: CASSYSRGNHEQYF
CDR3nt: TGTGCCAGCAGTTACTCTCGGGGTAACCACGAGCAGTACTTC

d_gene: -
len: 16
j_gene: TRBJ1-1
v_gene: TRBV9
abundance: -
CDR3aa: CASSVGGGVGATEAFF
CDR3nt: TGTGCCAGCAGCGTTGGAGGAGGGGTAGGGGCGACTGAAGCTTTCTTT

d_gene: -
len: 14
j_gene: TRBJ2-7
v_gene: TRBV12-3/TRBV12-4
abundance: -
CDR3aa: CASSLPVGSYDQYF
CDR3nt: TGTGCCAGCAGTCTCCCGGTCGGATCCTACGATCAGTACTTC

d_gene: -
len: 17
j_gene: TRBJ1-5
v_gene: TRBV2
abundance: many
CDR3aa: CASGLRGGRLVNQPQHF
CDR3nt: TGTGCCAGCGGCCTACGGGGGGGGCGTCTAGTCAATCAGCCCCAGCATTTT

d_gene: -
len: 16
j_gene: TRBJ2-7
v_gene: TRBV5-1
abundance: many
CDR3aa: CASSLDQTGSTYEQYF
CDR3nt: TGCGCCAGCAGCTTGGATCAGACAGGTTCGACCTACGAGCAGTACTTC

d_gene: -
len: 13
j_gene: TRBJ1-2
v_gene: TRBV7-2
abundance: many
CDR3aa: CASTFGRGDGYTF
CDR3nt: TGTGCCAGCACCTTTGGGAGGGGGGATGGCTACACCTTC

d_gene: -
len: 13
j_gene: TRBJ2-2
v_gene: TRBV12-3/TRBV12-4
abundance: -
CDR3aa: CASTLSNTGELFF
CDR3nt: TGTGCCAGCACTTTGTCCAACACCGGGGAGCTGTTTTTT

d_gene: -
len: 14
j_gene: TRBJ1-1
v_gene: TRBV29-1
abundance: many
CDR3aa: CSVEVQGLNTEAFF
CDR3nt: TGCAGCGTTGAAGTCCAGGGGTTGAACACTGAAGCTTTCTTT

d_gene: -
len: 14
j_gene: TRBJ1-2
v_gene: TRBV27
abundance: many
CDR3aa: CASSFSGTNYGYTF
CDR3nt: TGTGCCAGCAGTTTTTCCGGGACGAACTATGGCTACACCTTC

d_gene: -
len: 13
j_gene: TRBJ1-1
v_gene: TRBV29-1
abundance: many
CDR3aa: CSALELGNTEAFF
CDR3nt: TGCAGCGCATTGGAGCTGGGGAACACTGAAGCTTTCTTT

d_gene: -
len: 13
j_gene: TRBJ2-7
v_gene: TRBV3-1
abundance: -
CDR3aa: CASSHSVPGEQYF
CDR3nt: TGTGCCAGCAGCCATTCGGTCCCGGGCGAGCAGTACTTC

d_gene: -
len: 15
j_gene: TRBJ1-1
v_gene: TRBV2
abundance: -
CDR3aa: CASSLGTHRNTEAFF
CDR3nt: TGTGCCAGCAGTCTAGGAACCCATCGAAACACTGAAGCTTTCTTT

d_gene: -
len: 14
j_gene: TRBJ1-1
v_gene: TRBV5-1
abundance: many
CDR3aa: CASSSGGGNTEAFF
CDR3nt: TGCGCCAGCAGTTCGGGAGGAGGGAACACTGAAGCTTTCTTT

d_gene: -
len: 13
j_gene: TRBJ1-1
v_gene: TRBV27
abundance: few
CDR3aa: CASSLYTVGEAFF
CDR3nt: TGTGCCAGCAGTTTATATACAGTGGGTGAAGCTTTCTTT

d_gene: -
len: 13
j_gene: TRBJ1-1
v_gene: TRBV30
abundance: many
CDR3aa: CAFVGTMNTEAFF
CDR3nt: TGTGCCTTCGTCGGGACAATGAACACTGAAGCTTTCTTT

d_gene: -
len: 15
j_gene: TRBJ1-1
v_gene: TRBV14
abundance: -
CDR3aa: CASSPRGFELTEAFF
CDR3nt: TGTGCCAGCAGCCCTCGGGGTTTCGAACTCACTGAAGCTTTCTTT

d_gene: TRBD1
len: 16
j_gene: TRBJ1-4
v_gene: TRBV11-1
abundance: many
CDR3aa: CASKEGGPVNDEKLFF
CDR3nt: TGTGCCAGCAAGGAAGGGGGCCCGGTGAACGATGAAAAACTGTTTTTT

d_gene: -
len: 13
j_gene: TRBJ2-5
v_gene: TRBV7-2
abundance: many
CDR3aa: CASNYRAQETQYF
CDR3nt: TGTGCCAGCAACTACAGGGCGCAAGAGACCCAGTACTTC

d_gene: TRBD1
len: 18
j_gene: TRBJ1-1
v_gene: TRBV7-2
abundance: many
CDR3aa: CASSFKWRQGARNTEAFF
CDR3nt: TGTGCCAGCAGCTTCAAATGGCGTCAGGGGGCCCGCAACACTGAAGCTTTCTTT

d_gene: TRBD2
len: 15
j_gene: TRBJ2-1
v_gene: TRBV12-3/TRBV12-4
abundance: few
CDR3aa: CASNLGLAGFNEQFF
CDR3nt: TGTGCCAGCAATTTGGGACTAGCGGGGTTCAATGAGCAGTTCTTC

d_gene: -
len: 15
j_gene: TRBJ1-2
v_gene: TRBV5-1
abundance: few
CDR3aa: CATSLSFGINYGYTF
CDR3nt: TGCGCCACCAGCTTGAGTTTCGGGATAAACTATGGCTACACCTTC

d_gene: -
len: 14
j_gene: TRBJ1-2
v_gene: TRBV7-3
abundance: many
CDR3aa: CARPSGLWNYGYTF
CDR3nt: TGTGCCAGGCCGTCAGGGCTCTGGAACTATGGCTACACCTTC

d_gene: -
len: 14
j_gene: TRBJ2-7
v_gene: TRBV5-1
abundance: few
CDR3aa: CASSLAQGTYEQYF
CDR3nt: TGCGCCAGCAGCTTGGCGCAGGGAACCTACGAGCAGTACTTC

d_gene: TRBD1
len: 17
j_gene: TRBJ1-3
v_gene: TRBV19
abundance: -
CDR3aa: CASSGPGQASSGNTIYF
CDR3nt: TGTGCCAGTAGTGGACCGGGACAGGCGAGCTCTGGAAACACCATATATTTT

d_gene: -
len: 12
j_gene: TRBJ2-7
v_gene: TRBV12-3/TRBV12-4
abundance: -
CDR3aa: CASSDKTYEQYF
CDR3nt: TGTGCCAGCTCGGACAAAACCTACGAGCAGTACTTC